This TCR beta chain was identified in a study of cytomegalovirus exposure and HLA in healthy donors. As for the study in general: Earlier, about 179 million T cells were analyzed, and 95 million to 140 million unique TCR beta sequences were found among them.

The study ran its PCR with 60 Vbeta and 13 Jbeta primers. Using immunoSEQ multiplex PCR, the repertoire was profiled, and TCRdb retains in-frame clones only, with some absent. In the table there are 90,000 to 150,000 clones, around three quarters of which are singletons. V lost 5 bases, J lost 5 bases, and 6 bases stayed unmatched. This CDR3 has 15 residues. In germline, CDR1 is SGHTA, CDR2 FQGTGA. Overall study findings and caveats: It is likely that the observed cluster of highly shared sequence variants was a sequencing artifact. The only immune exposure information that was available was CMV serostatus.

At the time of sampling, donors were nominally healthy, though unrecorded immune exposures were likely. About this clone itself: Its matching antigen is unknown.

Specimen: PBMCs. This TCR came from a human donor in good health. The chain uses TRBV7-3 and TRBJ2-3; 11 bases are a match to TRBD2. CDR3 DNA sequence: TGTGCCAGCAGCCGGACTAGCGGGTTGAGAGATACGCAGTATTTT. Its protein product is CASSRTSGLRDTQYF.